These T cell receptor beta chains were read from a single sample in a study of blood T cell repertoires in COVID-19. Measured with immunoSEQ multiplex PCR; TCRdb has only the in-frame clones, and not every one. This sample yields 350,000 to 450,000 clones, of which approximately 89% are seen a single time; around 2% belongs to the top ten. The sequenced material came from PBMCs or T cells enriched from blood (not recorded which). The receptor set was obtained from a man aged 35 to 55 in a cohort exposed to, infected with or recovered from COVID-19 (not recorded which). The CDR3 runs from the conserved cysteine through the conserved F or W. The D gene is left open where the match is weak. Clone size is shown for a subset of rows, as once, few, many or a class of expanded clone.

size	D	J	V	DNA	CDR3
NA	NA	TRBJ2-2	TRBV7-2	TGTGCCAGCAGCTTAGGGGGCAGTTTTGCCAGGGAGCTGTTTTTT	CASSLGGSFARELFF
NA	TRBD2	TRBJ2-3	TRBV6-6	TGTGCCAGCAGTTACCCGAATAGGGCGGGAGCGGATACGCAGTATTTT	CASSYPNRAGADTQYF
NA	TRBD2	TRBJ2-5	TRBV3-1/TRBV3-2	TGTGCCAGCAGCCTAGGACTAGCGGGAGCACAAGAGACCCAGTACTTC	CASSLGLAGAQETQYF
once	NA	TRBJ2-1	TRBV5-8	TGTGCCAGCAGCTTGACTTATAGCCCCAATGAGCAGTTCTTC	CASSLTYSPNEQFF
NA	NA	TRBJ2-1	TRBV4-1	TGCGCCAGCAGCCACGCTGACAGGAGCTCCTACAATGAGCAGTTCTTC	CASSHADRSSYNEQFF
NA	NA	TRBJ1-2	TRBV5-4	TGTGCCAGCAGCTTGGTGACACGAGTCTATGGCTACACCTTC	CASSLVTRVYGYTF
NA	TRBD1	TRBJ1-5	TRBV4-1	TGCGCCAGCAGCCAGACGGGACAGGGCCGAAATCAGCCCCAGCATTTT	CASSQTGQGRNQPQHF
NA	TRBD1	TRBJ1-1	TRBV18	TGTGCCAGCTCACCTAAGACAGGGGGTGGCACTGAAGCTTTCTTT	CASSPKTGGGTEAFF
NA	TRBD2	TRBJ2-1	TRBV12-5	TGTGCTAGTCGAGGCGCTAGCGGGTTTGCGGGTGAGCAGTTCTTC	CASRGASGFAGEQFF
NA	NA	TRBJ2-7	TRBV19	TGTGCCAGTAGGCTACAGGGATCCTCCTACGAGCAGTACTTC	CASRLQGSSYEQYF